These 19 T cell receptor beta chains were sequenced from one sample in a study of T cell changes during pregnancy in multiple sclerosis. Using immunoSEQ multiplex PCR, the repertoire was profiled, and TCRdb retains in-frame clones only, with some absent. The data hold tens of thousands of clones, with around nine tenths observed a single time. Sample: CD8+ T cells from peripheral blood mononuclear cells, taken in the third trimester of pregnancy. The receptors originated from a female donor with multiple sclerosis, enrolled in a pregnancy study.

This chain joins TRBV6-5 and TRBJ2-7; TRBD2 aligns across 7 bases. The CDR3 consists of 12 residues. The V gene end was trimmed by 5 bases and the J gene end by 5 bases; junction bases not matched to a gene: 3. Germline V gene sequence: CDR1 MNHEY, CDR2 SVGAGI. CDR3 residues: CASSRDYHEQYF. The CDR3 DNA sequence: TGTGCCAGCAGTCGGGACTACCACGAGCAGTACTTC.

V gene TRBV7-9 combines with J gene TRBJ1-1; D is unresolved. Germline V gene data show CDR1 as SEHNR and CDR2 as FQNEAQ (reference sequence). This CDR3 is built from 16 residues. With 5 bases removed from V and 0 bases from J, the gap between germline ends came to 16 bases. As DNA, the CDR3 is TGTGCCAGCAGCCCCTGGGGTGGGAGCGTGAACACTGAAGCTTTCTTT. It specifies CASSPWGGSVNTEAFF.

The chain is built from TRBV7-9 and TRBJ1-1, with D perhaps matching TRBD1 (6 bases). This CDR3 contains 16 residues. The V and J ends lost 2 bases and 7 bases respectively, with 20 bases between them. The germline V gene has CDR1 SEHNR and CDR2 FQNEAQ (reference sequence). The CDR3 DNA reads TGTGCCAGCAGCTTACTATTCACCGGGACAACTCTTGAAGCTTTCTTT. This gives the protein CASSLLFTGTTLEAFF.

This chain links TRBV7-8 with TRBJ2-1; TRBD1 matches at 8 bases. Germline CDR1 and CDR2: SGHVS and FQNEAQ. V was pared by 4 bases and J by 6 bases, with 5 bases of the junction left unmatched. The length of the CDR3 is 14 residues. CDR3 sequence: CASSSYDRGNEQFF. CDR3 bases: TGTGCCAGCAGCTCGTACGACAGGGGCAATGAGCAGTTCTTC.

V and J are TRBV4-1 and TRBJ1-2; D possibly corresponds to TRBD1 (5 bases). Trimming cost V 0 bases and J 6 bases, with 20 bases left between them. Germline V gives CDR1 MGHRA, CDR2 YSYEKL. This CDR3 region has 17 residues. CDR3: CASSQDIGDFPVDGYTF. CDR3 nucleotide sequence: TGCGCCAGCAGCCAAGACATTGGGGACTTCCCGGTGGATGGCTACACCTTC.

This clone was observed a single time. This rearrangement joins TRBV27 to TRBJ1-1; D is unclear. Germline V gene sequence: CDR1 MNHEY, CDR2 SMNVEV (reference sequence). The ends were cut back, 2 bases at V and 1 base at J, with 5 bases in the middle. CDR3 length: 13 residues. CDR3 in amino acids: CASSLEENTEAFF. CDR3 DNA: TGTGCCAGCAGTTTAGAGGAGAACACTGAAGCTTTCTTT.

The chain is built from TRBV5-1 and TRBJ2-1, with TRBD2 as a possible D gene (5 bases). V lost 4 bases to trimming and J lost 0 bases, with 14 bases between them. The CDR3 is 16 residues long. Per germline, CDR1 SGHRS and CDR2 YFSETQ. This chain's CDR3 is CASSQLAASSYNEQFF. Written as DNA, the CDR3 is TGCGCCAGCAGCCAGCTAGCCGCCAGCTCCTACAATGAGCAGTTCTTC.

The chain joins TRBV6-1 to TRBJ2-7; D call uncertain. The CDR3 contains 10 residues. Trimming pared 6 bases from V and 4 bases from J, leaving 4 bases between. Germline V gives CDR1 MNHNS, CDR2 SASEGT. The CDR3 sequence: CASSQYEQYF. CDR3 DNA: TGTGCCAGCAGCCAGTACGAGCAGTACTTC.

This chain connects TRBV6-5 to TRBJ1-1; D is ambiguous. The CDR3 extends over 12 amino acids. Trimming cost V 9 bases and J 4 bases, with 12 bases left between them. Germline loops: CDR1 MNHEY, CDR2 SVGAGI. The CDR3 loop reads CASRPGSTEAFF. CDR3 nucleotides: TGTGCCAGTCGACCGGGAAGCACTGAAGCTTTCTTT.

The genes are TRBV27 and TRBJ1-5; D uncertain. The germline V and J ends were trimmed by 0 bases and 6 bases, with 12 bases remaining between them. This CDR3 region has 15 residues. From germline, CDR1 is MNHEY and CDR2 SMNVEV (reference sequence). The CDR3, as DNA: TGTGCCAGCAGTTTATCCGCGGGCATGGTTCAGCCCCAGCATTTT. Its protein is CASSLSAGMVQPQHF.

The rearrangement uses TRBV29-1 and TRBJ2-1, with 7 bases fitting TRBD2. The CDR3 spans 13 residues. V lost 4 bases and J lost 3; bases outside the gene matches: 3. Germline V gene lookup returns CDR1 SQVTM and CDR2 ANQGSEA. The CDR3 loop reads CSVVGGSYNEQFF. CDR3 in DNA: TGCAGCGTTGTGGGCGGGAGCTACAATGAGCAGTTCTTC.

V usage is TRBV30 and J usage is TRBJ2-5; unclear D gene. The CDR3 runs 12 residues. Trimming pared 1 base from V and 5 bases from J, leaving 8 bases between. The V gene's germline CDR1 is GTSNPN and CDR2 SVGIG (reference sequence). CDR3 amino acids: CAWSGLEETQYF. The CDR3 region has the DNA TGTGCCTGGAGTGGACTCGAGGAGACCCAGTACTTC.

The V and J genes are TRBV27 and TRBJ1-1, with a possible D match to TRBD1 (6 bases). V shed 2 bases and J shed 2 bases, with 9 bases lying between them. Germline loops: CDR1 MNHEY, CDR2 SMNVEV (reference sequence). This CDR3 comprises 14 residues. The CDR3 DNA follows: TGTGCCAGCAGTTTACTTGGGGGCAACACTGAAGCTTTCTTT. As protein: CASSLLGGNTEAFF.

The chain recombines TRBV27 with TRBJ1-5; D ambiguous. In germline, CDR1 is MNHEY, CDR2 SMNVEV (reference sequence). Trimming took 6 bases from V and 3 from J, leaving 6 bases between them. The CDR3 loop spans 12 amino acids. The CDR3 spells CASSKHNQPQHF. The CDR3 DNA sequence: TGTGCCAGCAGCAAACACAATCAGCCCCAGCATTTT.

V usage is TRBV19 and J usage is TRBJ2-1; 9 bases map to TRBD2. Germline CDR1 reads LNHDA; CDR2 reads SQIVND (reference sequence). The V gene end was trimmed by 1 base and the J gene end by 5 bases; junction bases not matched to a gene: 12. The CDR3 sequence is 18 residues long. As DNA, the CDR3 is TGTGCCAGTAGTATAGCAGCGGGGGGCCGTTATGGAGACAATGAGCAGTTCTTC. It specifies CASSIAAGGRYGDNEQFF.

The V gene is TRBV9, the J gene TRBJ2-2; D is possibly TRBD1 (6 bases). CDR1 and CDR2 from the germline V gene are SGDLS and YYNGEE. CDR3 length equals 16 residues. V lost 0 bases, J lost 7 bases, and 16 bases lay in between. DNA of the CDR3: TGTGCCAGCAGCGTAGCTACAAGGGGGTTCGGCGGGGAGCTGTTTTTT. Its protein product is CASSVATRGFGGELFF. Full variable domain (remainder filled in from reference TRBV9 and TRBJ2-2): DSGVTQTPKHLITATGQRVTLRCSPRSGDLSVYWYQQSLDQGLQFLIQYYNGEERAKGNILERFSAQQFPDLHSELNLSSLELGDSALYFCASSVATRGFGGELFFGEGSRLTVL.

J is TRBJ2-1 and V is TRBV7-7, with 13 bases identical to TRBD2. Losses at the gene ends were 3 bases for V and 6 bases for J; bases not matched to a gene: 8. The CDR3 covers 17 residues. Germline V gene lookup returns CDR1 SSHAT and CDR2 FNYEAQ (reference sequence). CDR3 sequence: CASSFAAGLAGTNEQFF. DNA for the CDR3: TGTGCCAGCAGCTTCGCAGCGGGACTAGCGGGGACCAATGAGCAGTTCTTC.

The chain has TRBV28 and TRBJ1-1; the D gene is possibly TRBD1 (5 bases). The CDR3 spans 15 residues. V was shortened by 6 bases and J by 3 bases, with 17 bases between the two germline ends. Germline loops: CDR1 MDHEN, CDR2 SYDVKM. The CDR3 here is CASRLLWGPYTEAFF. CDR3 in DNA: TGTGCCAGCAGGTTGCTCTGGGGCCCGTACACTGAAGCTTTCTTT. Based on the CDR3 plus reference TRBV28 and TRBJ1-1, the full variable domain is DVKVTQSSRYLVKRTGEKVFLECVQDMDHENMFWYRQDPGLGLRLIYFSYDVKMKEKGDIPEGYSVSREKKERFSLILESASTNQTSMYLCASRLLWGPYTEAFFGQGTRLTVV.

This CDR3 reads CASSLAFRRDSAYEQYF. In nucleotides, the CDR3 is TGTGCCAGCAGCTTAGCTTTCCGGCGGGACTCGGCCTACGAGCAGTACTTC. The rearrangement joins TRBV7-9 to TRBJ2-7; D is possibly TRBD2 (6 bases). CDR1 is SEHNR, CDR2 FQNEAQ, per germline (reference sequence). V was cut by 0 bases and J by 2 bases, with 17 bases left in between. CDR3 size: 17 residues.